This TCR beta chain comes out of a study of monozygotic twins with inflammatory bowel disease (dated by TCRdb to the late 2010s). A note on the overall study: A total of some 30 monozygotic twin pairs were included in the full study, comprising nine German pairs (four IBD-concordant, five IBD-discordant) and 19 IBD-discordant Danish pairs. Each individual had, on average, about 151 000 unique TCRalpha sequences and 181 000 unique TCRbeta sequences available for analysis. The search for disease-associated traits relied mainly on comparing, within discordant pairs, IBD patients with their genetically identical healthy co-twins. The study at large found these results: Concordant and discordant twins showed no difference in repertoire similarity, possibly because of limited statistical power. Measured by the inverse Simpson index, TCRbeta repertoire diversity was lower in IBD patients than in their healthy co-twins. Because patients were on differing immunosuppressive treatments, the repertoires may have picked up extra background noise and inter-individual variability. Different T cell subtypes could not be distinguished in the analysis. The results gave no support for a single strong signal or clonotype linked to IBD. Compared with healthy twins, IBD patients shared fewer clonotypes with other individuals, and the difference was most pronounced in patients with signs of disease activity.

To prepare the library, 5' RACE was applied. The input for every TCR library was roughly 4,000 ng of total RNA. cDNA was synthesized with SMARTScribe reverse transcriptase in eight separate reactions per sample. During cDNA synthesis, unique molecular identifiers containing a 6-nucleotide sample barcode were introduced by template switching. Amplification of TCRalpha and TCRbeta cDNA involved two nested PCRs of about 15 and 9 cycles, and each PCR was followed by bead purification. Before amplification, the cDNA was treated with uracil DNA-glycosylase and purified using the QIAquick PCR purification kit. The second PCR added Illumina TruSeq-compatible adapters along with sample-specific barcodes. Library quality and concentration were checked on TapeStation and Qubit, and libraries were pooled at about 5 ng each. Pooled libraries were sequenced on an Illumina HiSeq2500 single-index Rapid Run with 2 x 100 bp reads and custom sequencing primers. As for the original processing: MiGEC version 1.2.6 was used for UMI-based consensus assembly, which corrected PCR and sequencing errors. MiXCR version 2.1.1 handled V(D)J alignment, clonotype assembly and CDR3 extraction. Gene usage, clonotype sharing and MAIT/NKT TCR abundance were normalised by analysing the top 1000, 10 000 and 20 000 clonotypes per sample. After downsampling to 27 000 UMIs, diversity was calculated as the inverse Simpson index using the vegan R package. Statistical testing used paired Mann-Whitney U tests on the discordant twin pairs and applied Benjamini-Hochberg correction for multiple testing. Reprocessed by TCRdb, the reads give a single entry per CDR3 protein sequence, without DNA. TCRdb, not the original authors, processed these V and J calls. In this sample's table one finds under 350,000 distinct CDR3 sequences. Of the sample, 5.5% to 6.5% falls within the top ten clones.

From each donor, an approximately 2.5 ml peripheral blood sample was collected into PAXgene tubes and stored at -80 degrees C. Total RNA was isolated from whole blood with the PAXgene blood miRNA kit on an automated QIAcube, without T cell sorting. Peripheral blood from monozygotic twin pairs concordant or discordant for inflammatory bowel disease was subjected to deep TCRalpha and TCRbeta repertoire profiling with unique molecular barcoding. Smoking habits were recorded for all twin pairs, and individuals were classified as current, former or never smokers. The CDR3 runs 16 amino acids, cysteine and phenylalanine included. No coding sequence is recorded. CDR1 is given as MNHEY and CDR2 as SVGEGT, both from the germline V gene. In the case of this clonotype: Its specific antigen is unknown.

This chain joins TRBV6-2 or TRBV6-3 to TRBJ1-5; there is no DNA to check the TCRdb D call of TRBD1. The TCR sequence derives from a human donor with ulcerative colitis or Crohn's disease, or a healthy co-twin of an affected twin (not recorded which). The source material was blood. The CDR3 corresponds to CASSFPRQTVWQPQHF.